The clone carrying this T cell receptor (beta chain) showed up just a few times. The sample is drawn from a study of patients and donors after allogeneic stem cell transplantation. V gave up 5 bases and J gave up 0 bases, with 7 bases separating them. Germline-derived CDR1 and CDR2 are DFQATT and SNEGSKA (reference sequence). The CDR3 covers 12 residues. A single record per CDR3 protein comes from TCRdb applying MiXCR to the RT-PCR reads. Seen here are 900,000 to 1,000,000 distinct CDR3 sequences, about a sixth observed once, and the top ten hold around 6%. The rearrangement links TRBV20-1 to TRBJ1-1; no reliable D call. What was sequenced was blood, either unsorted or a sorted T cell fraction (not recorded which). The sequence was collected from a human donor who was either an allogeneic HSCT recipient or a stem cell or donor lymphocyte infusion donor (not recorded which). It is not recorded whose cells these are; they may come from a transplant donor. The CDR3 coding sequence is TGCAGTGCTCGAGCCATGAACACTGAAGCTTTCTTT. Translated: CSARAMNTEAFF.